This T cell receptor (beta chain) was sequenced for a study of prognosis after radiotherapy for stage I lung cancer. For the study at large: Stage I non-small cell lung cancer cases were enrolled from 2018 through early 2019. About five patients had oligometastatic NSCLC after their primary tumor was surgically resected, and approximately 13 patients had newly diagnosed primary stage I lung tumors.

In its sample, this clonotype was seen many times. Its target is not known. CT and PET/CT showed node-negative disease in all patients, who had no prior chemotherapy, radiotherapy or other malignancies. With two-round multiplex PCR, TCR beta CDR3 sequences were amplified from genomic DNA. Primers (each specific to one TRBV or TRBJ gene) were used in first-round PCR. MiXCR was run by TCRdb on the multiplex PCR reads, yielding one entry per CDR3 protein. The sample includes 15,000 or so distinct CDR3 sequences, approximately 31% of them seen just once. V was clipped by 5 bases and J by 2 bases, with 10 bases between them. Germline-derived CDR1 and CDR2 are MDHEN and SYDVKM. The CDR3 length is 14 residues. Study outcomes and limitations: Divergent TRBV and TRBJ gene usage has reportedly been observed between patients with and without metastases.

The chain is built from TRBV28 and TRBJ1-5, with D possibly being TRBD1 (6 bases). The material sequenced was PBMCs, taken before or after stereotactic body radiation therapy (not recorded which). The sequence was obtained from a donor over 45 with non-small cell lung cancer. The CDR3 DNA sequence: TGTGCCAGCAGTCGACAGGCTCGCAATCAGCCCCAGCATTTT. It codes for CASSRQARNQPQHF.